One sample yielded the 2 T cell receptor beta chains listed below, sequenced in a study of molecular identifiers for immune sequencing clone quantification. A single record per CDR3 protein comes from TCRdb applying MiXCR to the PCR reads. The repertoire has 400,000 to 600,000 distinct CDR3 sequences, around a fifth of them found once; the top ten carry about 0.84%. Sequencing was performed on naive CD8+ T cells from blood, with Jurkat cell RNA spiked in. Subset meaning: FACS-sorted CD8+CD4-CCR7+CD45RA+ naive T cells. These receptor sequences come from a human donor in good health. Some libraries in this study had Jurkat cell RNA spiked in.

For this clonotype: A much larger clone sits a single nucleotide away, making a read error possible. The chain couples TRBV5-1 to TRBJ2-7; D is uncertain. Germline lookup yields CDR1 SGHRS and CDR2 YFSETQ. CDR3 length: 15 amino acids. The V gene lost 4 bases and the J gene lost 2 bases, with 16 bases spanning the gap. CDR3 nucleotides: TGCGCCAGCAGCCCCAACGGTACTTCTCCCTACGAGCAGTACTTC. Translated: CASSPNGTSPYEQYF.

This clonotype was detected a few times. CDR3 sequence (DNA): TGTGCCAGCAGTTACCCGAATGCGATCGATGAAGCTTTCTTT. Translated: CASSYPNAIDEAFF. The chain links TRBV6-2 or TRBV6-3 to TRBJ1-1; D gene uncertain. This CDR3 comprises 14 residues. The germline V gene encodes CDR1 MNHEY and CDR2 SVGEGT. The ends were cut back, 2 bases at V and 7 bases at J, with 14 bases in the middle.